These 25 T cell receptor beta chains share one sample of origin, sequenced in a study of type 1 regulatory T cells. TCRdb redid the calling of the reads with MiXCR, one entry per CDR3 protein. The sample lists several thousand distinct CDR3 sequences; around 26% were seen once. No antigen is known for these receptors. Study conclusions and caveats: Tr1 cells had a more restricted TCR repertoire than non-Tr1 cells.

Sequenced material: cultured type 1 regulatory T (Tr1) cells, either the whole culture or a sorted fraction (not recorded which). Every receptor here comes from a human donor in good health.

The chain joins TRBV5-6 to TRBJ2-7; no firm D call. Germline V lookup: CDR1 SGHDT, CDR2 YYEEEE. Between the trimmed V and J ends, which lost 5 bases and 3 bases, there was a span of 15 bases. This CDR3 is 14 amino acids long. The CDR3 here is CASRRGPTLYEQYF. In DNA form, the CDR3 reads TGTGCCAGCAGAAGAGGACCGACCCTCTACGAGCAGTACTTC.

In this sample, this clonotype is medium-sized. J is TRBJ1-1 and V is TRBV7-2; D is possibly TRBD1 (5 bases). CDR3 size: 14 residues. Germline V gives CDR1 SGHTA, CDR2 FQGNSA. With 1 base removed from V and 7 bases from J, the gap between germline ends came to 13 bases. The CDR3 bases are TGTGCCAGCAGCTTAGTGCGGACACAGCGTGAAGCTTTCTTT. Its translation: CASSLVRTQREAFF.

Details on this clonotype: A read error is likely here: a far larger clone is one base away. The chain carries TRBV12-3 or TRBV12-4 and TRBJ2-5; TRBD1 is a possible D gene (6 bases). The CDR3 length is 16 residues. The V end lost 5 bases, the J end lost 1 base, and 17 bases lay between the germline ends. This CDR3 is CASSEAPGAPQETQYF. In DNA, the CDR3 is TGTGCCAGCAGTGAAGCCCCAGGGGCCCCCCAAGAGACCCAGTACTTC.

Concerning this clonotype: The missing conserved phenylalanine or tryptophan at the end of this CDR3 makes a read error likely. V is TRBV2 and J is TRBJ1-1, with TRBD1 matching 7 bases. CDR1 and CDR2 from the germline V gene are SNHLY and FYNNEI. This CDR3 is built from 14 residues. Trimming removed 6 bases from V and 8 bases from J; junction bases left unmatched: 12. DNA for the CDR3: TGTGCCAGCAGCGTTGGTAGGGGGCTAGGCGAAGCTTTCTAT. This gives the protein CASSVGRGLGEAFY.

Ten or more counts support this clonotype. As DNA, the CDR3 is TGTGCCAGCTCACCGGATGGACAGGGGGCGGCTTTCTTT. Its translation is CASSPDGQGAAFF. The gene calls are TRBV18 and TRBJ1-1, with 11 bases lining up with TRBD1. This CDR3 comprises 13 residues. Germline CDR1 is KGHSH and CDR2 is LQKENI. V was pared by 3 bases and J by 11 bases, with 5 bases of the junction left unmatched.

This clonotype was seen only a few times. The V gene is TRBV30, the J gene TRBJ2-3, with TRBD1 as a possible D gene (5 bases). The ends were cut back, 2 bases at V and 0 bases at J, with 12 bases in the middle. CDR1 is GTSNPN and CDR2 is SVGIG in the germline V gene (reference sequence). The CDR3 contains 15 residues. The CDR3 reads CAWSRDRKSTDTQYF. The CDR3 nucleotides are TGTGCCTGGAGTCGAGACAGAAAGAGCACAGATACGCAGTATTTT.

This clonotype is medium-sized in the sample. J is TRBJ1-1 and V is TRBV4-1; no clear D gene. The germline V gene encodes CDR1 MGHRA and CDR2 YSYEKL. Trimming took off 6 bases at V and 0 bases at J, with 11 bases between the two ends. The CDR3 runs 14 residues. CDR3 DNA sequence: TGCGCCAGCAGGCGCGGGCAGCTGAACACTGAAGCTTTCTTT. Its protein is CASRRGQLNTEAFF.

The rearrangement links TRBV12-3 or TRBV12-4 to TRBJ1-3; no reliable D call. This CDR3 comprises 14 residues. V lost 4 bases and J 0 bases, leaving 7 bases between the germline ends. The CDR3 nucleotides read TGTGCCAGCAGTTCCAGGACCTCTGGAAACACCATATATTTT. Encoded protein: CASSSRTSGNTIYF.

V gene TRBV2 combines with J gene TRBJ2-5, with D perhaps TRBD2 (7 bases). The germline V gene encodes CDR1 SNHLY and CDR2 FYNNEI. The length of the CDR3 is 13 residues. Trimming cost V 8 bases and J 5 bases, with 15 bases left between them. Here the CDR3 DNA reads TGTGCCAGCGGGAAGGGGGGGACGGAGACCCAGTACTTC. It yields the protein CASGKGGTETQYF.

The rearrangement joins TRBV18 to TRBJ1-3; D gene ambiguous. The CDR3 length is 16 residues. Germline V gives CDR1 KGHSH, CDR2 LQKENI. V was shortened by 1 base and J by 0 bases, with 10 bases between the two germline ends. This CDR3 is CASSPLDSSSGNTIYF. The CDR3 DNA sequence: TGTGCCAGCTCACCACTAGACTCAAGCTCTGGAAACACCATATATTTT.

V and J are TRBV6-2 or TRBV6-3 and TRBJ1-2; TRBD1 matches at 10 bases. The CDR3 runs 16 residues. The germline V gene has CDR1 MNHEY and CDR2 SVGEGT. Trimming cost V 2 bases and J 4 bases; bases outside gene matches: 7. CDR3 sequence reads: CASSYPSGTGVYGYTF. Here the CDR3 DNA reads TGTGCCAGCAGTTACCCCTCCGGGACAGGGGTCTATGGCTACACCTTC.

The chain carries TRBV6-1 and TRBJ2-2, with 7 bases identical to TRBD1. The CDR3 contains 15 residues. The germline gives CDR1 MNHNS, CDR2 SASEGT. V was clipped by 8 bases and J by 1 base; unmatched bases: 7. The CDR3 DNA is TGTGCCAGCCTCCCCGGGACAGTGAACACCGGGGAGCTGTTTTTT. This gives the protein CASLPGTVNTGELFF.

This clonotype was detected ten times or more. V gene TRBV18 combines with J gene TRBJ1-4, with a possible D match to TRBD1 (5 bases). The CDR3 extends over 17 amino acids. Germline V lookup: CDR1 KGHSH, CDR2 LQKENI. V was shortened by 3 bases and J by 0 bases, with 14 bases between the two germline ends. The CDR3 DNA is TGTGCCAGCTCACCCTTGGGACTGGCCTCAACTAATGAAAAACTGTTTTTT. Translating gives CASSPLGLASTNEKLFF.

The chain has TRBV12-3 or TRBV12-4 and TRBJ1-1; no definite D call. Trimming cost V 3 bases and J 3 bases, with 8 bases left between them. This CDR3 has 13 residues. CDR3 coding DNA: TGTGCCAGCAGTTTTAGAAGGGACACTGAAGCTTTCTTT. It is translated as CASSFRRDTEAFF.

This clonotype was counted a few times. CDR3 coding DNA: TGCGCCAGCAGCCAAGATCCCGGGGTTACTGAAGCTTTCTTT. It codes for CASSQDPGVTEAFF. V gene TRBV4-1 combines with J gene TRBJ1-1; D not certain. Germline V gene lookup returns CDR1 MGHRA and CDR2 YSYEKL. V was pared by 0 bases and J by 5 bases, with 10 bases between. The CDR3 is made up of 14 amino acids.

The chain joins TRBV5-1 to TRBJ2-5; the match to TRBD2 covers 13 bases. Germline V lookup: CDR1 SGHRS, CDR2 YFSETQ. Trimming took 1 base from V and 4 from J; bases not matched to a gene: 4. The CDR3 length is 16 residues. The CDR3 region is CASSLTSGGARETQYF. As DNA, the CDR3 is TGCGCCAGCAGCTTGACTAGCGGGGGGGCCCGAGAGACCCAGTACTTC.

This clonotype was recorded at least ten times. CDR3 bases: TGTGCCAGCAGTTACTCGGTTAGCAATCAGCCCCAGCATTTT. This translates into CASSYSVSNQPQHF. The chain employs TRBV6-5 and TRBJ1-5; D is undetermined. Germline loops: CDR1 MNHEY, CDR2 SVGAGI. Trimming removed 0 bases from V and 0 bases from J, with 3 bases in between. The CDR3 covers 14 residues.

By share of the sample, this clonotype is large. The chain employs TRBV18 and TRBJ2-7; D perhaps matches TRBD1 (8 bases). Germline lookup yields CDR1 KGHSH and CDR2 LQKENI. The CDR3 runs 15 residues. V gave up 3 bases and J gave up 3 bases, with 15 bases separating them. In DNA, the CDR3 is TGTGCCAGCTCACCCGGACAGGGAGGGTTCTACGAGCAGTACTTC. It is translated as CASSPGQGGFYEQYF. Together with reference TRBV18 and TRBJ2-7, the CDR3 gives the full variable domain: NAGVMQNPRHLVRRRGQEARLRCSPMKGHSHVYWYRQLPEEGLKFMVYLQKENIIDESGMPKERFSAEFPKEGPSILRIQQVVRGDSAAYFCASSPGQGGFYEQYFGPGTRLTVT.

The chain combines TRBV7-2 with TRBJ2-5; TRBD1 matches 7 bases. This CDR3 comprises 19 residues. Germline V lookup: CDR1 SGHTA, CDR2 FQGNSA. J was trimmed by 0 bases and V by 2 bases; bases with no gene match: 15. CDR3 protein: CASSLYPKGRGGNQETQYF. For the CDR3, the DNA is TGTGCCAGCAGCTTATATCCGAAGGGGAGAGGGGGCAACCAAGAGACCCAGTACTTC.

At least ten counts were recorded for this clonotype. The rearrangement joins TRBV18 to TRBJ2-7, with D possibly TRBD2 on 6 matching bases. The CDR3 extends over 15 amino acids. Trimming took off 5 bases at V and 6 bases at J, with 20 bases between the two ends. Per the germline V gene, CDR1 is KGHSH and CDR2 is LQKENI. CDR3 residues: CASSAQRLAEGEQYF. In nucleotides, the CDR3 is TGTGCCAGCTCAGCCCAGAGACTCGCGGAGGGCGAGCAGTACTTC.

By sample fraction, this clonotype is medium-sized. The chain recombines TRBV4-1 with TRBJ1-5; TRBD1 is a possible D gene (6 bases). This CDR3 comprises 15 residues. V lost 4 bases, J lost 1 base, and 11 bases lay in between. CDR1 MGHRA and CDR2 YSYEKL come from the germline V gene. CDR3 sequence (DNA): TGCGCCAGCAGCCGGCAAGGACAGAGCAATCAGCCCCAGCATTTT. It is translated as CASSRQGQSNQPQHF.

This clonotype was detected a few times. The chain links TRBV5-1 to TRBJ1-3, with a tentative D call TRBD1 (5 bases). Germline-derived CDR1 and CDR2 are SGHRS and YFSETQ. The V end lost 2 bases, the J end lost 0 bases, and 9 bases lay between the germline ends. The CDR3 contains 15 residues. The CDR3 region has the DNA TGCGCCAGCAGCTTCCAGGGTGCCTCTGGAAACACCATATATTTT. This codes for CASSFQGASGNTIYF.

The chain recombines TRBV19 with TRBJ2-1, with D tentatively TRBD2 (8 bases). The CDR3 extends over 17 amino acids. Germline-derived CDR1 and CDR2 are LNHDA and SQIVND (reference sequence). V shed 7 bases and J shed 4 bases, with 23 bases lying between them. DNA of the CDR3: TGTGCCAGTATCCGGACTAGCAGGGGGGGCCCTTACAATGAGCAGTTCTTC. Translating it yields CASIRTSRGGPYNEQFF.

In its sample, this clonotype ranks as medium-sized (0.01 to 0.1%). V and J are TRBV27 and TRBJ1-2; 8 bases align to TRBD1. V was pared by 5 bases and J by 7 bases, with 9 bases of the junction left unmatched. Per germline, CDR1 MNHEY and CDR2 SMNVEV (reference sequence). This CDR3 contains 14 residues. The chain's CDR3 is CASSPRQGAGGYTF. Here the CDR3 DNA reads TGTGCCAGCAGTCCCCGGCAGGGGGCGGGTGGCTACACCTTC.

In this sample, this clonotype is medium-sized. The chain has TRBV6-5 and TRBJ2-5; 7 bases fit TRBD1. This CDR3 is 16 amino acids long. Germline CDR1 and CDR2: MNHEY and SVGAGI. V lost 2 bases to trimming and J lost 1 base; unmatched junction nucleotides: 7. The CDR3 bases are TGTGCCAGCAGTTACACCCCCGGGACAGTCCAAGAGACCCAGTACTTC. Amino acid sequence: CASSYTPGTVQETQYF.